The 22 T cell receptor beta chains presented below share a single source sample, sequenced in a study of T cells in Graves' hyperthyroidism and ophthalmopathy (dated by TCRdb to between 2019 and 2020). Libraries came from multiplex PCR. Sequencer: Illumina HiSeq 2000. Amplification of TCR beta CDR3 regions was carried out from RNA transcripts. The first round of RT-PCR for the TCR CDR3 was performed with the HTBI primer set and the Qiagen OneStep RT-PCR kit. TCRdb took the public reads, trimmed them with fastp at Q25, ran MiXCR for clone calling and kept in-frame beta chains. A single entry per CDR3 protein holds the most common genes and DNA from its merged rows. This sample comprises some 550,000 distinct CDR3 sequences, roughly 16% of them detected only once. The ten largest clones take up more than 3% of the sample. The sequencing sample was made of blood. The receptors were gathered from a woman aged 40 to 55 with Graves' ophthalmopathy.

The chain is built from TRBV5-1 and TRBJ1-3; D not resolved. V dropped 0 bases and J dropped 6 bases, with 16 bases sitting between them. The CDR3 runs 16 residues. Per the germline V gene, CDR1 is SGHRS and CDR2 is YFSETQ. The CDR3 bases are TGCGCCAGCAGCTTGGTTAAGGCTGGTTCGGAAAACACCATATATTTT. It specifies CASSLVKAGSENTIYF.

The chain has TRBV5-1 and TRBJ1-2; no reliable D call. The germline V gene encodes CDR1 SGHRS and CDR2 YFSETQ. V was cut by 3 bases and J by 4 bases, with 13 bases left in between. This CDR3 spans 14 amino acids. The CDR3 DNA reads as TGCGCCAGCAGCTCCACTTCAGGAACCTATGGCTACACCTTC. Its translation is CASSSTSGTYGYTF.

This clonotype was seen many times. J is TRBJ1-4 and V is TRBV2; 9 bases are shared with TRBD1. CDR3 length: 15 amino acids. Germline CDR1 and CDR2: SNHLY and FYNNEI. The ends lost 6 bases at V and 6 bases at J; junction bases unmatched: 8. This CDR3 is CASRNPGTGYEKLFF. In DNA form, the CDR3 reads TGTGCCAGCAGGAACCCGGGGACAGGGTATGAAAAACTGTTTTTT.

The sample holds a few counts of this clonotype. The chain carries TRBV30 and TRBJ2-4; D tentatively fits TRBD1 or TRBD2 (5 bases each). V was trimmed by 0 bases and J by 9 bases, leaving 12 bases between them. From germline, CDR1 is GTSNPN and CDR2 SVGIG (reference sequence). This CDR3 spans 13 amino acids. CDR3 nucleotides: TGTGCCTGGAGTGTGGTCCGAGGGACCATTCAGTACTTC. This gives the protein CAWSVVRGTIQYF.

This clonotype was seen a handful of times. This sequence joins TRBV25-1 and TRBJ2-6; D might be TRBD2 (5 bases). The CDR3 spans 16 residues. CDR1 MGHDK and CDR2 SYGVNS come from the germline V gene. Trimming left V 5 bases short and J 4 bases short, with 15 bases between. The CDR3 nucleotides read TGTGCCAGCAGTCCCTTCGCCGGGGTCGGGGCCAACGTCCTGACTTTC. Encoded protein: CASSPFAGVGANVLTF.

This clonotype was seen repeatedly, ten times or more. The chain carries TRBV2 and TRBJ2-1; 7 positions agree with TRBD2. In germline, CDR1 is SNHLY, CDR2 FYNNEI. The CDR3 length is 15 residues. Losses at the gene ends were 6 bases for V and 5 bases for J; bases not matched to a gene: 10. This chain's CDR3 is CASRSSGLRNNEQFF. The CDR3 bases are TGTGCCAGCAGATCTAGCGGCTTGCGTAACAATGAGCAGTTCTTC.

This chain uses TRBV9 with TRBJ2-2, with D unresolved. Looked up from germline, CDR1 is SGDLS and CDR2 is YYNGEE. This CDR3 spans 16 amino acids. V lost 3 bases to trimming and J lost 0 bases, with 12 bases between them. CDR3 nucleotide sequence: TGTGCCAGCAGCGCGAGAGGCAACGCGAACACCGGGGAGCTGTTTTTT. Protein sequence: CASSARGNANTGELFF. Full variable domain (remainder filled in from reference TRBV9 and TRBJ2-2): DSGVTQTPKHLITATGQRVTLRCSPRSGDLSVYWYQQSLDQGLQFLIQYYNGEERAKGNILERFSAQQFPDLHSELNLSSLELGDSALYFCASSARGNANTGELFFGEGSRLTVL.

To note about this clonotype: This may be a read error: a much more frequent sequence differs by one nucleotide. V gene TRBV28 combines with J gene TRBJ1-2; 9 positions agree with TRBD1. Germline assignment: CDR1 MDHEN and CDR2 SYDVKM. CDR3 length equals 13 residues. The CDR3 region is CASSLNRGQGYIF. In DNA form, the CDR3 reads TGTGCCAGCAGTCTCAACAGGGGGCAGGGCTACATCTTC.

The CDR3 region is CASRDSVSNQPQHF. Here the CDR3 DNA reads TGTGCCAGCAGGGACAGCGTATCCAATCAGCCCCAGCATTTT. The chain combines TRBV28 with TRBJ1-5; D is perhaps TRBD1 (6 bases). The CDR3 has 14 amino acids. Trimming left V 6 bases short and J 3 bases short, with 12 bases between. CDR1 and CDR2 from the germline V gene are MDHEN and SYDVKM.

DNA of the CDR3: TGTGCCACCAGCAGAGATTTGGCGGCGGAGACCCAGTACTTC. Translated: CATSRDLAAETQYF. V is TRBV15 and J is TRBJ2-5, with D uncertain. CDR1 and CDR2 from the germline V gene are LNHNV and YYDKDF (reference sequence). CDR3 length equals 14 residues. Trimming shortened V by 0 bases and J by 5 bases, and 10 bases separated the two germline ends. Together with reference TRBV15 and TRBJ2-5, the CDR3 gives the full variable domain: DAMVIQNPRYQVTQFGKPVTLSCSQTLNHNVMYWYQQKSSQAPKLLFHYYDKDFNNEADTPDNFQSRRPNTSFCFLDIRSPGLGDTAMYLCATSRDLAAETQYFGPGTRLLVL.

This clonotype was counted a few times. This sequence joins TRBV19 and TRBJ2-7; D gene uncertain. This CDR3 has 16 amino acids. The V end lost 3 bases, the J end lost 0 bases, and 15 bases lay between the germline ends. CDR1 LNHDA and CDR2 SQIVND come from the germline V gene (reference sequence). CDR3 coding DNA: TGTGCCAGTAGTATGACACTGGGCAGGTCCTCCTACGAGCAGTACTTC. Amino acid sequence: CASSMTLGRSSYEQYF.

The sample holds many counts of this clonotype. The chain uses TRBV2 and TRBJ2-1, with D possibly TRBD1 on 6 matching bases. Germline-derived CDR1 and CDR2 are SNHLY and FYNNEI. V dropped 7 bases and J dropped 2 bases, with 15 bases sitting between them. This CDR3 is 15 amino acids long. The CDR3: CASKGDQGTYNEQFF. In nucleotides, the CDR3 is TGTGCCAGCAAGGGGGACCAGGGAACCTACAATGAGCAGTTCTTC.

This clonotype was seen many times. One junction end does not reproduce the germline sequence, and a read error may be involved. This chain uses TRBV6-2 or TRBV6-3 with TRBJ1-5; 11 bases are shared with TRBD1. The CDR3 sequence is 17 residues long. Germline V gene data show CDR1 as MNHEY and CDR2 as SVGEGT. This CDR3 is CAGSYRDRGARNQPQHF. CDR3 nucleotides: TGTGCCGGCAGTTACCGGGACAGGGGGGCTCGCAATCAGCCCCAGCATTTT.

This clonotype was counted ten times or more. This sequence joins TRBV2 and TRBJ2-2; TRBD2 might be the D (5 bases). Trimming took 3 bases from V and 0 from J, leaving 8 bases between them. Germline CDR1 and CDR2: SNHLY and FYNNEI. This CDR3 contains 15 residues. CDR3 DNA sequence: TGTGCCAGCAGTGACGGGATAGCGAACACCGGGGAGCTGTTTTTT. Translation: CASSDGIANTGELFF.

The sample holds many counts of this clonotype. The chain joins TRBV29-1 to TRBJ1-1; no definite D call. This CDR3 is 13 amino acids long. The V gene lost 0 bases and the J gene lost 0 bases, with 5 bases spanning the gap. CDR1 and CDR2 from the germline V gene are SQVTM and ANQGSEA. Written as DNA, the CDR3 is TGCAGCGTTGAAGAGGTCATGAACACTGAAGCTTTCTTT. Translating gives CSVEEVMNTEAFF. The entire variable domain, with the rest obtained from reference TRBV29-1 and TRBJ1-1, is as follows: SAVISQKPSRDICQRGTSLTIQCQVDSQVTMMFWYRQQPGQSLTLIATANQGSEATYESGFVIDKFPISRPNLTFSTLTVSNMSPEDSSIYLCSVEEVMNTEAFFGQGTRLTVV.

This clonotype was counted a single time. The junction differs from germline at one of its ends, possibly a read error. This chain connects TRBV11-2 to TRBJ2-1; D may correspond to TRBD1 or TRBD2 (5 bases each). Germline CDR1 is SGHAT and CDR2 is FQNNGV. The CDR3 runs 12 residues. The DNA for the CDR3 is TGTGCCAGCAGCTACAATCAGGGAGAGCGGTTCTTC. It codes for CASSYNQGERFF.

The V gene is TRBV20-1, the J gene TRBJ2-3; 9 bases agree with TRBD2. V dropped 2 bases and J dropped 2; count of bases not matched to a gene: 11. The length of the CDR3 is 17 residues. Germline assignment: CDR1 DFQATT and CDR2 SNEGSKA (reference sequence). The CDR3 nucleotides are TGCAGTGCTAGACGCGACCCCCGGACTAGCGTCACAGATACGCAGTATTTT. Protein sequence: CSARRDPRTSVTDTQYF.

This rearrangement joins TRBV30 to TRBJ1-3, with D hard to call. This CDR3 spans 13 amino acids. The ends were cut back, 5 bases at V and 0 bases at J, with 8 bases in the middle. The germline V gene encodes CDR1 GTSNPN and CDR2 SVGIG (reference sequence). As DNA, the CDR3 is TGTGCCTGGGAGGTTGCCTCTGGAAACACCATATATTTT. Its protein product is CAWEVASGNTIYF.

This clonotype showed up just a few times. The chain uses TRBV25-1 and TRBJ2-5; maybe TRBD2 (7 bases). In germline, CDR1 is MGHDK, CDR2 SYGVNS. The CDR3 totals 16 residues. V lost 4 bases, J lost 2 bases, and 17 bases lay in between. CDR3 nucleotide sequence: TGTGCCAGCAGTGCCATTCCGGGGGGCCTACAAGAGACCCAGTACTTC. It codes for CASSAIPGGLQETQYF.

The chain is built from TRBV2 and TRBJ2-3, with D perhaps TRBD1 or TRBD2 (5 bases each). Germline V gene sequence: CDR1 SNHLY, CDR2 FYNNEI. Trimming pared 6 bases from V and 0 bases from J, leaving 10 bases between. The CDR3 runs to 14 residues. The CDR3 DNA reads TGTGCCAGCAGGGGGCGGGCCAGCACAGATACGCAGTATTTT. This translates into CASRGRASTDTQYF. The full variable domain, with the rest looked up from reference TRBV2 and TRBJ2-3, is EPEVTQTPSHQVTQMGQEVILRCVPISNHLYFYWYRQILGQKVEFLVSFYNNEISEKSEIFDDQFSVERPDGSNFTLKIRSTKLEDSAMYFCASRGRASTDTQYFGPGTRLTVL.

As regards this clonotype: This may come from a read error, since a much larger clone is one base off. The CDR3 DNA is TGTGCCAGCAACAGGGACTCCGTCGGGGAGCTGTTTTTT. Translated, it gives CASNRDSVGELFF. V usage is TRBV3-1 and J usage is TRBJ2-2, with D perhaps TRBD1 or TRBD2 (6 bases each). V was shortened by 7 bases and J by 7 bases, with 13 bases between the two germline ends. Germline V gene data show CDR1 as LGHDT and CDR2 as YNNKEL (reference sequence). The length of the CDR3 is 13 residues. Using reference TRBV3-1 and TRBJ2-2 for the parts outside the CDR3, the full variable domain is DTAVSQTPKYLVTQMGNDKSIKCEQNLGHDTMYWYKQDSKKFLKIMFSYNNKELIINETVPNRFSPKSPDKAHLNLHINSLELGDSAVYFCASNRDSVGELFFGEGSRLTVL.

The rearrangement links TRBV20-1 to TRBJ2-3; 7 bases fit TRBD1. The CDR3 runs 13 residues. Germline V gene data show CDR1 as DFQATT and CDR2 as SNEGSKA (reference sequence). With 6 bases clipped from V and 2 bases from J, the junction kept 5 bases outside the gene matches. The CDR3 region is CSAEGGFTDTQYF. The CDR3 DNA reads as TGCAGTGCCGAAGGGGGCTTCACAGATACGCAGTATTTT.